This T cell receptor (beta chain) was observed in a study of spatial heterogeneity in lung cancer. Overall study: Strong correlation was found between tumor-region TCR transcript counts and a T cell module score from matched bulk RNA-seq.

V lost 0 bases and J lost 5, with 10 bases in between. Germline V gene lookup returns CDR1 LGHDT and CDR2 YNNKEL (reference sequence). There are 14 residues in the CDR3. This clonotype was observed many times. Its specificity is not known. Using its own MiXCR run on the 5' RACE reads, TCRdb lists one record per CDR3 protein. Here the sample spans fewer than 20,000 distinct CDR3 sequences, around 5% being singletons. Time point described: sample taken at primary tumor resection. Patients with untreated early-stage non-small cell lung cancer, numbering around 71, were the donors. Study-level points and caveats: Counts that tracked tumor mutation counts were those of expanded intratumoral alpha and beta TCRs. When ubiquitous and regional expanded TCRs were counted, their numbers tracked ubiquitous and regional nonsynonymous mutations, respectively.

This clonotype was sampled from a female donor with early-stage non-small cell lung cancer. This sample comprised lung tumor tissue, obtained at surgery. The chain recombines TRBV3-1 with TRBJ2-5; perhaps TRBD2 as D (5 bases). As DNA, the CDR3 is TGTGCCAGCAGCCAAGATGCGGGTCGGGAGACCCAGTACTTC. Encoded protein: CASSQDAGRETQYF.